Following are 26 T cell receptor beta chains from one sample sequenced in a study of control samples from healthy donors and cancer patients. Produced via immunoSEQ multiplex PCR; TCRdb's table is partial and in-frame only. Of 90,000 to 100,000 clones listed, 79% were seen once; the top ten hold about 11%. The source material was blood. These receptors were taken from a woman aged 25 to 39 in good health.

The chain is built from TRBV5-4 and TRBJ2-3; possibly TRBD1 or TRBD2 for D (6 bases each). The CDR3 is 13 residues long. Trimming removed 2 bases at V and 6 bases at J, with 10 bases between. Germline lookup yields CDR1 SGHNT and CDR2 YYREEE (reference sequence). This CDR3 is CASSLGGSDTQYF. CDR3 bases: TGTGCCAGCAGCTTAGGGGGGTCGGATACGCAGTATTTT.

The chain recombines TRBV29-1 with TRBJ1-5; D remains ambiguous. The CDR3 runs 12 residues. Per the germline V gene, CDR1 is SQVTM and CDR2 is ANQGSEA. V lost 4 bases to trimming and J lost 7 bases, with 11 bases between them. The CDR3 DNA reads as TGCAGCGTTGCTTCCTTTGGACAGCCCCAGCATTTT. Protein product: CSVASFGQPQHF.

The chain combines TRBV6-2 or TRBV6-3 with TRBJ2-7; D uncertain. Looked up from germline, CDR1 is MNHEY and CDR2 is SVGEGT. CDR3 length equals 13 residues. With 2 bases removed from V and 2 bases from J, the gap between germline ends came to 7 bases. The CDR3 is CASSYVKTYEQYF. The CDR3, as DNA: TGTGCCAGCAGTTACGTCAAAACCTACGAGCAGTACTTC.

The chain recombines TRBV19 with TRBJ2-2; the D gene is possibly TRBD2 (6 bases). The CDR3 is 18 amino acids. Germline assignment: CDR1 LNHDA and CDR2 SQIVND (reference sequence). The ends were cut back, 3 bases at V and 6 bases at J, with 23 bases in the middle. In DNA, the CDR3 is TGTGCCAGTAGTATTATTACTTTTGGGACTGGGGAATCCGGGGAGCTGTTTTTT. Translated: CASSIITFGTGESGELFF.

V is TRBV19 and J is TRBJ1-2; possible D gene TRBD1, 6 bases. Trimming shortened V by 5 bases and J by 2 bases, and 12 bases separated the two germline ends. Germline V CDR1 and CDR2: LNHDA, SQIVND (reference sequence). The CDR3 length is 14 residues. Here the CDR3 reads CASSLGQTNYGYTF. In DNA, the CDR3 is TGTGCCAGTAGTCTAGGACAGACAAACTATGGCTACACCTTC.

This chain connects TRBV5-6 to TRBJ1-4; 7 positions agree with TRBD1. The CDR3 is 16 amino acids. Germline V lookup: CDR1 SGHDT, CDR2 YYEEEE. V lost 1 base, J lost 5 bases, and 8 bases stayed unmatched. The DNA for the CDR3 is TGTGCCAGCAGCTTGCTTCAGGGACAGCCGAATGAAAAACTGTTTTTT. It translates to CASSLLQGQPNEKLFF.

The chain carries TRBV5-1 and TRBJ2-1, with 8 bases that match TRBD2. V shed 2 bases and J 9 bases; nucleotides not matched to a gene: 4. The CDR3 covers 13 residues. From germline, CDR1 is SGHRS and CDR2 YFSETQ. Written as DNA, the CDR3 is TGCGCCAGCAGCTTAGCGGGGGTGCGTGAGCAGTTCTTC. Its translation is CASSLAGVREQFF.

V usage is TRBV18 and J usage is TRBJ2-5; D remains ambiguous. V gave up 3 bases and J gave up 1 base, with 9 bases separating them. This CDR3 has 14 residues. Germline V gives CDR1 KGHSH, CDR2 LQKENI. The CDR3 DNA sequence: TGTGCCAGCTCACCGCCGTTTCCCCAAGAGACCCAGTACTTC. It translates to CASSPPFPQETQYF.

V and J are TRBV2 and TRBJ1-6; D may be TRBD1 (6 bases). Trimming took off 6 bases at V and 6 bases at J, with 12 bases between the two ends. CDR1 is SNHLY, CDR2 FYNNEI, per germline. The CDR3 extends over 14 amino acids. CDR3 DNA: TGTGCCAGCAGGAGGACAGACGTTAATTCACCCCTCCACTTT. Translation: CASRRTDVNSPLHF. Drawing the rest from reference TRBV2 and TRBJ1-6, the complete variable domain is EPEVTQTPSHQVTQMGQEVILRCVPISNHLYFYWYRQILGQKVEFLVSFYNNEISEKSEIFDDQFSVERPDGSNFTLKIRSTKLEDSAMYFCASRRTDVNSPLHFGNGTRLTVT.

This clone was seen just once. This sequence joins TRBV7-9 and TRBJ2-7; D not resolved. This CDR3 spans 14 amino acids. The germline V gene has CDR1 SEHNR and CDR2 FQNEAQ (reference sequence). The germline V and J ends were trimmed by 0 bases and 3 bases, with 9 bases remaining between them. This chain's CDR3 is CASSLATVGYEQYF. DNA for the CDR3: TGTGCCAGCAGCTTAGCAACGGTAGGCTACGAGCAGTACTTC. Drawing the rest from reference TRBV7-9 and TRBJ2-7, the complete variable domain is DTGVSQNPRHKITKRGQNVTFRCDPISEHNRLYWYRQTLGQGPEFLTYFQNEAQLEKSRLLSDRFSAERPKGSFSTLEIQRTEQGDSAMYLCASSLATVGYEQYFGPGTRLTVT.

The rearrangement links TRBV18 to TRBJ1-2, with a weak D call TRBD1 (6 bases). The V gene lost 3 bases and the J gene lost 4 bases, with 21 bases spanning the gap. Germline lookup yields CDR1 KGHSH and CDR2 LQKENI. CDR3 length: 17 residues. The CDR3 nucleotides read TGTGCCAGCTCACCTCTTAGAGGAAAGGACAGATCCTATGGCTACACCTTC. The encoded protein is CASSPLRGKDRSYGYTF.

The CDR3 DNA reads as TGTGCCAGCAGCCAAGATGCTGCGGGGCCAGATACGCAGTATTTT. Amino acid sequence: CASSQDAAGPDTQYF. The rearrangement joins TRBV14 to TRBJ2-3, with a tentative D call TRBD2 (6 bases). From germline, CDR1 is SGHDN and CDR2 FVKESK. CDR3 length: 15 amino acids. V lost 0 bases to trimming and J lost 4 bases, with 11 bases between them. Using reference TRBV14 and TRBJ2-3 for the parts outside the CDR3, the full variable domain is EAGVTQFPSHSVIEKGQTVTLRCDPISGHDNLYWYRRVMGKEIKFLLHFVKESKQDESGMPNNRFLAERTGGTYSTLKVQPAELEDSGVYFCASSQDAAGPDTQYFGPGTRLTVL.

This clone was picked up one time. V usage is TRBV9 and J usage is TRBJ1-1, with unresolved D. Germline CDR1 reads SGDLS; CDR2 reads YYNGEE. Trimming took off 0 bases at V and 5 bases at J, with 11 bases between the two ends. The CDR3 is made up of 14 amino acids. The CDR3 spells CASSVGPGGTEAFF. The CDR3 nucleotides read TGTGCCAGCAGCGTAGGGCCTGGAGGGACTGAAGCTTTCTTT.

Regarding this clone: The same CDR3 arises from other DNA sequences in this sample as well. In nucleotides, the CDR3 is TGTGCCTGGAGTGTACGAGATGGCTACACCTTC. Amino acid sequence: CAWSVRDGYTF. The chain links TRBV30 to TRBJ1-2; the D is unclear. CDR1 is GTSNPN and CDR2 is SVGIG in the germline V gene (reference sequence). The CDR3 consists of 11 residues. Trimming stripped 0 bases from V and 6 bases from J, with 5 bases between.

This clone appeared once. V usage is TRBV6-6 and J usage is TRBJ2-1; D is perhaps TRBD1 (5 bases). Germline V lookup: CDR1 MNHNY, CDR2 SVGAGI (reference sequence). This CDR3 is 15 amino acids long. Trimming shortened V by 5 bases and J by 3 bases, and 14 bases separated the two germline ends. CDR3 loop: CASSTLGADYNEQFF. The CDR3 DNA reads as TGTGCCAGCAGTACCTTAGGGGCGGACTACAATGAGCAGTTCTTC.

This chain uses TRBV18 with TRBJ2-3; 11 bases map to TRBD2. CDR1 and CDR2 from the germline V gene are KGHSH and LQKENI. V lost 1 base to trimming and J lost 0 bases; unmatched junction nucleotides: 3. The CDR3 length is 17 residues. The CDR3 sequence is CASSPRPSGGSTDTQYF. The DNA for the CDR3 is TGTGCCAGCTCACCACGGCCTAGCGGGGGGAGCACAGATACGCAGTATTTT.

The gene calls are TRBV7-9 and TRBJ1-2; D might be TRBD1 (5 bases). The V gene lost 1 base and the J gene lost 8 bases, with 11 bases spanning the gap. The germline V gene has CDR1 SEHNR and CDR2 FQNEAQ (reference sequence). The CDR3 runs 13 residues. CDR3 loop: CASSLEQGSGYTF. The CDR3 DNA reads TGTGCCAGCAGCTTAGAGCAGGGCAGCGGCTACACCTTC.

CDR3 sequence: CASSLDRVYRSGELFF. As DNA, the CDR3 is TGTGCCAGCAGCTTAGACCGGGTTTACAGGTCCGGGGAGCTGTTTTTT. The chain links TRBV7-9 to TRBJ2-2; tentatively, D is TRBD1 (5 bases). Trimming took off 1 base at V and 6 bases at J, with 15 bases between the two ends. CDR1 and CDR2 from the germline V gene are SEHNR and FQNEAQ (reference sequence). This CDR3 is 16 amino acids long. The full variable domain, with the rest looked up from reference TRBV7-9 and TRBJ2-2, is DTGVSQNPRHKITKRGQNVTFRCDPISEHNRLYWYRQTLGQGPEFLTYFQNEAQLEKSRLLSDRFSAERPKGSFSTLEIQRTEQGDSAMYLCASSLDRVYRSGELFFGEGSRLTVL.

The rearrangement links TRBV25-1 to TRBJ2-2; the match to TRBD1 covers 8 bases. Germline V CDR1 and CDR2: MGHDK, SYGVNS. V lost 4 bases, J lost 4 bases, and 5 bases stayed unmatched. The CDR3 totals 15 residues. The CDR3 nucleotides are TGTGCCAGCAGTGGGAGAACAGGGGGCACCGGGGAGCTGTTTTTT. This gives the protein CASSGRTGGTGELFF.

This clone was recorded only once. The chain recombines TRBV2 with TRBJ2-7; D may be TRBD2 (6 bases). Germline CDR1 and CDR2: SNHLY and FYNNEI. The CDR3 sequence is 15 residues long. Deletions cut 0 bases from V and 0 bases from J, with 9 bases between. The CDR3 DNA is TGTGCCAGCAGTGAAGCTTGGGGGGACTCCTACGAGCAGTACTTC. Protein: CASSEAWGDSYEQYF.

This chain links TRBV19 with TRBJ1-3; D remains ambiguous. This CDR3 region has 13 residues. The germline gives CDR1 LNHDA, CDR2 SQIVND (reference sequence). V lost 0 bases and J lost 4, with 4 bases in between. The CDR3 loop is CASSIEAGNTIYF. CDR3 bases: TGTGCCAGTAGTATAGAAGCAGGAAACACCATATATTTT.

This chain joins TRBV10-3 and TRBJ2-1, with 8 bases identical to TRBD2. V lost 2 bases to trimming and J lost 7 bases; unmatched junction nucleotides: 13. The CDR3 runs 17 residues. Germline assignment: CDR1 ENHRY and CDR2 SYGVKD. CDR3 bases: TGTGCCATCAGTGAGCCTCGAGGCCGGGGGGGCGGGAATGAGCAGTTCTTC. Translation: CAISEPRGRGGGNEQFF.

This chain connects TRBV11-3 to TRBJ2-2; 10 nucleotides match TRBD1. The CDR3 totals 14 residues. Trimming took 7 bases from V and 5 from J; bases not matched to a gene: 4. The germline V gene encodes CDR1 SGHNT and CDR2 YENEEA. The CDR3 region is CASKTGGETGELFF. CDR3 nucleotides: TGTGCCAGCAAGACAGGGGGCGAGACCGGGGAGCTGTTTTTT. Drawing the rest from reference TRBV11-3 and TRBJ2-2, the complete variable domain is EAGVVQSPRYKIIEKKQPVAFWCNPISGHNTLYWYLQNLGQGPELLIRYENEEAVDDSQLPKDRFSAERLKGVDSTLKIQPAELGDSAVYLCASKTGGETGELFFGEGSRLTVL.

V is TRBV7-8 and J is TRBJ1-2, with D perhaps TRBD1 (6 bases). CDR1 is SGHVS and CDR2 is FQNEAQ in the germline V gene. The CDR3 loop spans 16 amino acids. The V end was cut by 7 bases, the J end by 8 bases, with 26 bases between. This chain's CDR3 is CASNPLPGGSTKGYTF. The CDR3 bases are TGTGCCAGCAACCCCCTCCCTGGGGGCTCCACTAAAGGCTACACCTTC.

The V gene is TRBV24-1, the J gene TRBJ1-1; possible D gene TRBD1, 5 bases. The CDR3 runs to 14 residues. Germline CDR1 and CDR2: KGHDR and SFDVKD. V was trimmed by 7 bases and J by 11 bases, leaving 22 bases between them. CDR3 sequence (DNA): TGTGCCACCAGAGATACTCGCGGGGCCAGAGAGGCTTTCTTT. Translating it yields CATRDTRGAREAFF.

This clone was picked up one time. This chain joins TRBV15 and TRBJ2-7, with 9 bases identical to TRBD1. Trimming cost V 0 bases and J 5 bases; bases outside gene matches: 11. This CDR3 region has 17 residues. The germline V gene encodes CDR1 LNHNV and CDR2 YYDKDF (reference sequence). The CDR3 DNA follows: TGTGCCACCAGCAGAGATTATCCGGGACAGGGATCGAACGAGCAGTACTTC. This encodes CATSRDYPGQGSNEQYF.